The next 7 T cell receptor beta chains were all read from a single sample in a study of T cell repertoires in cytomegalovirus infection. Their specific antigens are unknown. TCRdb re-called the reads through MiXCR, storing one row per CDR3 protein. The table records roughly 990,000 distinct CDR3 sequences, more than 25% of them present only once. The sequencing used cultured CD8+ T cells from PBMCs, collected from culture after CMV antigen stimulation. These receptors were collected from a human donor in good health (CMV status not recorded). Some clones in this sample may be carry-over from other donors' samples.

CDR3 residues: CASTIMGTRALHF. As DNA, the CDR3 is TGTGCCAGCACGATTATGGGGACTAGGGCCCTCCACTTT. The rearrangement joins TRBV7-8 to TRBJ1-6, with D perhaps matching TRBD1 (5 bases). The CDR3 contains 13 residues. In germline, CDR1 is SGHVS, CDR2 FQNEAQ. The V gene lost 7 bases and the J gene lost 14 bases, with 18 bases spanning the gap. The full variable domain, in which reference TRBV7-8 and TRBJ1-6 provide the parts outside the CDR3, is GAGVSQSPRYKVAKRGQDVALRCDPISGHVSLFWYQQALGQGPEFLTYFQNEAQLDKSGLPSDRFFAERPEGSVSTLKIQRTQQEDSAVYLCASTIMGTRALHFGNGTRLTVT.

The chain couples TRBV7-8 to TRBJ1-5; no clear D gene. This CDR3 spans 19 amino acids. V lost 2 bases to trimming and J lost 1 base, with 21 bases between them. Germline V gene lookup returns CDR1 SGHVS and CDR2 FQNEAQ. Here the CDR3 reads CASSLSPSGRPTSNQPQHF. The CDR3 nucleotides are TGTGCCAGCAGCTTATCGCCCTCGGGCCGGCCGACAAGCAATCAGCCCCAGCATTTT.

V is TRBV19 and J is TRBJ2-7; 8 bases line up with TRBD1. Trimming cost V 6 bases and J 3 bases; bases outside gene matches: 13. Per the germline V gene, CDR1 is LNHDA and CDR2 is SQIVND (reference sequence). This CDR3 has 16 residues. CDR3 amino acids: CASSHSGAGGHYEQYF. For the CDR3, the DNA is TGTGCCAGTAGCCATTCTGGGGCAGGGGGCCACTACGAGCAGTACTTC.

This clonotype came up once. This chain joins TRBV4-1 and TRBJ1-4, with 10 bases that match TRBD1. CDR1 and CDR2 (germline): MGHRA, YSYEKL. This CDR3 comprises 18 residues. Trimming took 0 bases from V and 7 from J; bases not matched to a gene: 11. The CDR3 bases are TGCGCCAGCAGCCAAGAAGAGACAGGGGGCGGATTCGGTGAAAAACTGTTTTTT. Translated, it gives CASSQEETGGGFGEKLFF.

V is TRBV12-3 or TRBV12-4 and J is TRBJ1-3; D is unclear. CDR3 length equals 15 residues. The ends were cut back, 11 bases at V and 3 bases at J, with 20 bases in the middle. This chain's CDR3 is CAARTGPRRGNTIYF. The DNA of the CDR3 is TGTGCCGCCAGAACCGGGCCTAGACGTGGAAACACCATATATTTT.

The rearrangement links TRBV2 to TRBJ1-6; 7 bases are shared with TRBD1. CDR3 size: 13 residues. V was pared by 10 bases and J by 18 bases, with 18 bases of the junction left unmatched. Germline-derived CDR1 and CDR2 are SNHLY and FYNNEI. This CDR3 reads CATDVNRGRRAHF. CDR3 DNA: TGTGCCACCGACGTAAACAGGGGCAGGCGGGCCCACTTT.

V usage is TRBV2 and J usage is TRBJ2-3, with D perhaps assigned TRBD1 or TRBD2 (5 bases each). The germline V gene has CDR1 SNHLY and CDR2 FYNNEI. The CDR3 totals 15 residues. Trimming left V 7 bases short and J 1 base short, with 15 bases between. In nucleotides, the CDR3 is TGTGCCAGCAACCCGGGACCCGCTGGCACAGATACGCAGTATTTT. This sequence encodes CASNPGPAGTDTQYF.